This T cell receptor beta chain was sequenced in a study of cytomegalovirus exposure and HLA in healthy donors. Findings and limits, study-wide: V- and J-gene trimming of TCR beta was linked (in a later analysis) to a missense DCLRE1C variant.

As to this clone: Antigen unknown.

Donors were nominally healthy when sampled, though unrecorded immune exposures were likely. Trimming at V came to 6 bases and at J to 9 bases, leaving 10 bases not matched to a gene. There are 13 residues in the CDR3. Germline CDR1 ENHRY, CDR2 SYGVKD. PCR involved 60 Vbeta and 13 Jbeta primers. Profiling relied on immunoSEQ multiplex PCR, and the TCRdb table lists in-frame clones only, not all of them. The sample holds approximately 80,000 clones, 55% to 65% seen once. V is TRBV10-3 and J is TRBJ1-1, with 7 bases matching TRBD1. Sequencing was done on a sample of PBMCs. The TCR sequence derives from a woman between 40 and 50 years old in good health and CMV-seropositive. The CDR3 DNA sequence: TGTGCCATCAGGTCAGGGGGTCAGGCGCAAGCTTTCTTT. Its protein is CAIRSGGQAQAFF.